This entry describes one TCR beta chain. This entry belongs to a study of blood T cell repertoires in COVID-19. Trimming shortened V by 1 base and J by 7 bases, and 14 bases separated the two germline ends. The CDR3 extends over 15 amino acids. CDR1 is MDHEN and CDR2 is SYDVKM in the germline V gene. The method was immunoSEQ multiplex PCR; TCRdb's version includes in-frame clones alone and lacks a portion of them. The table has over 150,000 clones, around 79% seen once. The gene calls are TRBV28 and TRBJ1-5; TRBD1 is a possible D gene (6 bases). The sample taken for sequencing was peripheral blood. This clonotype was obtained from a woman between 70 and 85 years old with acute or convalescent COVID-19. CDR3 loop: CASSLYRSQGQPQHF. The DNA of the CDR3 is TGTGCCAGCAGTTTATACAGGAGTCAGGGGCAGCCCCAGCATTTT.